The entry below describes one T cell receptor beta chain. This sample was included in a study of control samples from healthy donors and cancer patients. Generated by immunoSEQ multiplex PCR, the TCRdb table keeps only in-frame clones and is missing some. This table lists roughly 200,000 clones. This CDR3 comprises 15 residues. The J segment lost 10 bases and the V segment lost 4 bases, leaving 9 bases of the junction unmatched. From germline, CDR1 is SGHDT and CDR2 YYEEEE. The source material was blood. The J gene is TRBJ1-6, the V gene TRBV5-6, with 9 bases lining up with TRBD1. This clonotype originated in a woman aged 25 to 45 in good health. The CDR3 nucleotides read TGTGCCAGCAGCGGCTGGACAGGGGACGGCTCACCCCTCCACTTT. This sequence encodes CASSGWTGDGSPLHF.